Sequencing of this T cell receptor (beta chain) was carried out in a study of blood T cell repertoires in COVID-19. Study overall: Both acute and convalescent COVID-19 samples were obtained from the United States, Italy and Spain.

This clone was seen ten or more times. In terms of age and location, participants ranged from roughly 18 to 95 years and lived in about 25 US areas. Participant reports of clinical history set cohort assignment. The J segment lost 2 bases and the V segment lost 5 bases, leaving 3 bases of the junction unmatched. There are 14 residues in the CDR3. The germline CDR1 and CDR2 sequences are SEHNR and FQNEAQ (reference sequence). Clones were sequenced by immunoSEQ multiplex PCR, and TCRdb holds only the in-frame ones, with some missing. The sample yields a few hundred thousand clones, approximately 80% seen once.

V is TRBV7-9 and J is TRBJ2-7; TRBD1 agrees at 10 bases. The sample comprised PBMCs or T cells enriched from blood (not recorded which). The clonotype comes from a young man with acute COVID-19. The CDR3 spells CASSPGTGAYEQYF. The CDR3 DNA follows: TGTGCCAGCAGCCCCGGGACAGGGGCCTACGAGCAGTACTTC. Supplemented by reference TRBV7-9 and TRBJ2-7, the full variable domain reads DTGVSQNPRHKITKRGQNVTFRCDPISEHNRLYWYRQTLGQGPEFLTYFQNEAQLEKSRLLSDRFSAERPKGSFSTLEIQRTEQGDSAMYLCASSPGTGAYEQYFGPGTRLTVT.